This record concerns one TCR beta chain sequence. The antigen remains unidentified. The source of the sample is a study of cytomegalovirus exposure and HLA in healthy donors. At the level of the study: Clustering assigned 70% to 90% of the 350 to 400 genotyped donors to the Caucasian-associated ancestry cluster. Study-level results: Analysis performed later found more than 15,000 TCR beta sequences associated with HLA alleles at 0.05 false discovery rate. Specificity of a few CMV-associated chains for CMV antigens was verified in vitro.

Per the germline V gene, CDR1 is MNHNS and CDR2 is SASEGT. The CDR3 is made up of 15 amino acids. Trimming pared 2 bases from V and 9 bases from J, leaving 17 bases between. PCR amplification relied on 60 Vbeta primers (plus 13 Jbeta primers). This table comes from immunoSEQ multiplex PCR, and its TCRdb copy is limited to in-frame clones, with some not included. The sample shows about 100,000 clones, 70% to 80% of them seen only once. Sequenced sample: PBMCs. The chain carries TRBV6-1 and TRBJ2-1; the D gene is possibly TRBD2 (5 bases). The clonotype was recovered from a woman between 18 and 29 years old in good health and CMV-seropositive. CDR3 DNA: TGTGCCAGCAGTGAAAGGCGGGTCTTTAATCGTGAGCAGTTCTTC. Translating gives CASSERRVFNREQFF.